The rows below give T cell receptor beta chains drawn from one sample of a study of identical twins. From the 5' RACE reads, TCRdb called clonotypes with MiXCR, one entry per CDR3 protein. The repertoire includes roughly 500,000 distinct CDR3 sequences, around 20% of them detected once, and about 0.91% sits in the top ten. The sample also formed part of further work on T cells expressing NK-cell markers.

Sequencing input: CD4+ T cells sorted from blood. These receptors originate from a woman between 18 and 29 years old in good health. Each CDR3 is given with its conserved first and last residue. A D gene is named only where the DNA matches it firmly. For some rows the clone size is stated as once, few or many, or as a class when expanded; others skip it.

abundance: many
j_gene: TRBJ2-1
v_gene: TRBV29-1
d_gene: TRBD2
CDR3nt: TGCAGCGTTGAGCGGGAGTATGAGCAGTTCTTC
CDR3aa: CSVEREYEQFF

abundance: once
j_gene: TRBJ1-1
v_gene: TRBV18
d_gene: .
CDR3nt: TGTGCCAGCTCACCGACGAGATTGAGGAACACTGAAGCTTTCTTT
CDR3aa: CASSPTRLRNTEAFF

abundance: .
j_gene: TRBJ1-2
v_gene: TRBV20-1
d_gene: TRBD1
CDR3nt: TGCAGTGCTCCCAGCGACAGGGAAGCTGGCTACACCTTC
CDR3aa: CSAPSDREAGYTF

abundance: few
j_gene: TRBJ2-7
v_gene: TRBV27
d_gene: TRBD1
CDR3nt: TGTGCCAGCAGTTTATCGTGGCAGGGGGCGCGGGAGCAGTACTTC
CDR3aa: CASSLSWQGAREQYF

abundance: .
j_gene: TRBJ1-6
v_gene: TRBV6-1
d_gene: .
CDR3nt: TGTGCCAGCAGGCTGGGCCGGAGGGATTCACCCCTCCACTTT
CDR3aa: CASRLGRRDSPLHF

abundance: .
j_gene: TRBJ2-3
v_gene: TRBV20-1
d_gene: TRBD2
CDR3nt: TGCTTTGCTAGACTCGGACTAGCGTACGGAGATACGCAGTATTTT
CDR3aa: CFARLGLAYGDTQYF

abundance: .
j_gene: TRBJ2-7
v_gene: TRBV20-1
d_gene: .
CDR3nt: TGCAGTGCTAGAGATTCGAGAGCTGGAGAGCAGTACTTC
CDR3aa: CSARDSRAGEQYF

abundance: .
j_gene: TRBJ1-5
v_gene: TRBV15
d_gene: .
CDR3nt: TGTGCCACCAGCTTGACCAGGGGCCAAAGCAATCAGCCCCAGCATTTT
CDR3aa: CATSLTRGQSNQPQHF

abundance: .
j_gene: TRBJ1-1
v_gene: TRBV2
d_gene: .
CDR3nt: TGTGCCAGCACTCGGGAGTATGAACACACTGAAGCTTTCTTT
CDR3aa: CASTREYEHTEAFF

abundance: few
j_gene: TRBJ2-1
v_gene: TRBV20-1
d_gene: TRBD2
CDR3nt: TGCAGTGCGGCAGCGGGAGTTCCCCTCAATGAGCAGTTCTTC
CDR3aa: CSAAAGVPLNEQFF

abundance: .
j_gene: TRBJ2-1
v_gene: TRBV15
d_gene: .
CDR3nt: TGTGCCACCAGCAGGAACCTCCTTAGTTACAATGAGCAGTTCTTC
CDR3aa: CATSRNLLSYNEQFF

abundance: .
j_gene: TRBJ2-7
v_gene: TRBV7-9
d_gene: .
CDR3nt: TGTGCCAGCAGCTTAGCGGAAGATTACGAGCAGTACTTC
CDR3aa: CASSLAEDYEQYF

abundance: .
j_gene: TRBJ2-1
v_gene: TRBV20-1
d_gene: TRBD2
CDR3nt: TGCAGTGCCCCTTCGGGGGGGGCGAACAATGAGCAGTTCTTC
CDR3aa: CSAPSGGANNEQFF

abundance: .
j_gene: TRBJ1-5
v_gene: TRBV5-6
d_gene: .
CDR3nt: TGTGCCAGCAGCGTTAGGGACCTGCGGGCCCAGCATTTT
CDR3aa: CASSVRDLRAQHF